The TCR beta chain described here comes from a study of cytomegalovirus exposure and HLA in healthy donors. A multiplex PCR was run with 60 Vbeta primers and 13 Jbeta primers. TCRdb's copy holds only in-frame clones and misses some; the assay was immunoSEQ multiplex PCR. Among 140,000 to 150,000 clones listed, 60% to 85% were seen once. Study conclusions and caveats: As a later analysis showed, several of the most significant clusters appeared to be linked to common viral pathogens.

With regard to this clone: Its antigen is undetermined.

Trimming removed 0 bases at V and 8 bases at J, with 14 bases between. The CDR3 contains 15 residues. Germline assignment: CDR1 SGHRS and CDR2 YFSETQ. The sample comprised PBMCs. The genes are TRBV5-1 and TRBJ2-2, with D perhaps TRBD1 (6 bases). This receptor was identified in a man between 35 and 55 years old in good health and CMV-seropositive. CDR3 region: CASSLDDRGLGELFF. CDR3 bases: TGCGCCAGCAGCTTGGACGATAGGGGGTTAGGGGAGCTGTTTTTT.